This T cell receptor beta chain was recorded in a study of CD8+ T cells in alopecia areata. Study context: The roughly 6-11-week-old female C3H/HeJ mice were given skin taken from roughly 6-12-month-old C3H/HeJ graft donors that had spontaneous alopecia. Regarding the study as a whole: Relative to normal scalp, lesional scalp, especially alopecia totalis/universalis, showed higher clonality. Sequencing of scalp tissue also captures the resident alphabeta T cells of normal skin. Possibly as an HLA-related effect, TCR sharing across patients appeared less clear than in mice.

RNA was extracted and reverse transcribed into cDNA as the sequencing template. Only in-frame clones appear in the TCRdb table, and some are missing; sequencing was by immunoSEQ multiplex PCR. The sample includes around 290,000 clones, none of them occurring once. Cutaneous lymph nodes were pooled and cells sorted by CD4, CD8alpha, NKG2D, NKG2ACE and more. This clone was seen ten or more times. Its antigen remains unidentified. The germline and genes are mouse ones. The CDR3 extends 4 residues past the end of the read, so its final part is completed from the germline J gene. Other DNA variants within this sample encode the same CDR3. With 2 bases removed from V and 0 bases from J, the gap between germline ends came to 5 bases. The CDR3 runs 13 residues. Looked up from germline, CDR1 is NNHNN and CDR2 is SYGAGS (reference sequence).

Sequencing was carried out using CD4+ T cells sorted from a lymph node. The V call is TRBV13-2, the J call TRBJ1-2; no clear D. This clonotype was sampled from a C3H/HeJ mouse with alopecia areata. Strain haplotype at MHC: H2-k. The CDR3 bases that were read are TGTGCCAGCGGTGAACAAGCAAACTCC. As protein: CASGEQANS. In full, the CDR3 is CASGEQANSDYTF.